What follows are 5 T cell receptor beta chains derived from one specimen sequenced in a study of blood T cell repertoires in COVID-19. The repertoire was sequenced with immunoSEQ multiplex PCR; TCRdb's copy has only in-frame clones and lacks some. The data show approximately 270,000 clones, approximately 90% seen once. The sample was PBMCs or T cells enriched from blood (not recorded which). Source of these receptors: a man in his forties or fifties who had been exposed to COVID-19.

This chain connects TRBV2 to TRBJ1-4, with unresolved D. V was trimmed by 7 bases and J by 5 bases, leaving 14 bases between them. Germline loops: CDR1 SNHLY, CDR2 FYNNEI. The CDR3 covers 14 residues. CDR3 sequence (DNA): TGTGCCAGCACGGCCCGTCTGGGCAATGAAAAACTGTTTTTT. Its protein is CASTARLGNEKLFF.

V is TRBV29-1 and J is TRBJ1-5; no definite D call. CDR1 is SQVTM, CDR2 ANQGSEA, per germline. V lost 4 bases to trimming and J lost 2 bases, with 6 bases between them. The CDR3 has 12 residues. The CDR3 bases are TGCAGCGTTGCTTTAGGCAATCAGCCCCAGCATTTT. Its translation: CSVALGNQPQHF.

The J gene is TRBJ1-2, the V gene TRBV3-1 (or the pseudogene TRBV3-2); possible D gene TRBD1, 5 bases. The CDR3 totals 14 residues. The V end was cut by 1 base, the J end by 3 bases, with 9 bases between. Germline V gene data show CDR1 as LGHDT and CDR2 as YNNKEL (reference sequence). This CDR3 is CASSQAGSDYGYTF. Here the CDR3 DNA reads TGTGCCAGCAGCCAAGCAGGGTCGGACTATGGCTACACCTTC.

The chain is built from TRBV5-1 and TRBJ2-7; 7 bases agree with TRBD1. The germline V gene encodes CDR1 SGHRS and CDR2 YFSETQ. V lost 3 bases, J lost 4 bases, and 7 bases stayed unmatched. The CDR3 runs 14 residues. In nucleotides, the CDR3 is TGCGCCAGCAGCTCCGGACAGGTGCCTTACGAGCAGTACTTC. Residues: CASSSGQVPYEQYF.

The chain uses TRBV28 and TRBJ2-1, with D possibly matching TRBD2 (6 bases). The CDR3 has 12 amino acids. In germline, CDR1 is MDHEN, CDR2 SYDVKM. V lost 5 bases and J lost 8, with 10 bases in between. The DNA for the CDR3 is TGTGCCAGCAGTACCGGGAGCTATGAGCAGTTCTTC. It codes for CASSTGSYEQFF.